These T cell receptor beta chains were read from a single sample in a study of blood T cell repertoires in COVID-19. Here immunoSEQ multiplex PCR was the method, and the copy in TCRdb shows in-frame clones only, minus some. The sample shows about 480,000 clones, roughly nine tenths of them seen only once. Sequencing was done on a sample of peripheral blood. The receptor set was obtained from a young man with COVID-19, enrolled during active disease. The CDR3 runs from the conserved cysteine through the conserved F or W. D genes are given only for firm matches. The size entry is marked missing in some rows and otherwise reads once, few, many or a size class.

D gene	V gene	clone size	J gene	CDR3 DNA	CDR3 protein
TRBD2	TRBV2	once	TRBJ2-5	TGTGCCAGCAGTGGGAAACTAGCGGGGGGCATCCAAGAGACCCAGTACTTC	CASSGKLAGGIQETQYF
.	TRBV4-1	.	TRBJ1-2	TGCGCCAGCAGCCAAGGAGTCCTAGCTTTCTATGGCTACACCTTC	CASSQGVLAFYGYTF
.	TRBV28	.	TRBJ1-2	TGTGCCAGTAAACAGGGCGCCCACTATGGCTACACCTTC	CASKQGAHYGYTF
.	TRBV2	.	TRBJ2-7	TGTGCCGCCCGGCGGGGGCAGGCCTCCTACGAGCAGTACTTC	CAARRGQASYEQYF
.	TRBV5-8	.	TRBJ2-3	TGTGCCAGCAGCCTGGGGGACTTCACAGATACGCAGTATTTT	CASSLGDFTDTQYF
.	TRBV5-4	.	TRBJ2-3	TGTGCCAGCAGCTTGGGACGACTCACAGATACGCAGTATTTT	CASSLGRLTDTQYF
.	TRBV27	.	TRBJ1-3	TGTGCCAGCAGTTCAAACAGGGAGTGGAACACCATATATTTT	CASSSNREWNTIYF
TRBD2	TRBV24-1	.	TRBJ2-1	TGTGCCACCAGTGATCCGATAGCGGGAGCAATAGATGAGCAGTTCTTC	CATSDPIAGAIDEQFF
.	TRBV19	.	TRBJ2-7	TGTGCCAGTGGGAGGAACGCTCGAGCCTACGAGCAGTACTTC	CASGRNARAYEQYF
.	TRBV11-3	.	TRBJ2-2	TGTGCCAGCAGCTTAAGCCCGGGGGGCTTTACCGGGGAGCTGTTTTTT	CASSLSPGGFTGELFF
.	TRBV16	.	TRBJ2-3	TGTGCCAGCAGCCACTTGGAGTCGTTTAGCACAGATACGCAGTATTTT	CASSHLESFSTDTQYF